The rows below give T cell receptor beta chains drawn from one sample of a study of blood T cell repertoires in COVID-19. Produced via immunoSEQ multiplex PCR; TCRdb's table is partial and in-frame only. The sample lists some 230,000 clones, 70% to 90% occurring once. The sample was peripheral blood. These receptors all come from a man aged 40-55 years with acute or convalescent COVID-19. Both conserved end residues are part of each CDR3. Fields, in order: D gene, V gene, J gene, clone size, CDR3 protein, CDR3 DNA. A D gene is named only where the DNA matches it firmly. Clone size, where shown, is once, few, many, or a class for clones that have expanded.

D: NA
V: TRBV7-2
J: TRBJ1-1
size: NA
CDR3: CASSRQRGAEAFF
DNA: TGTGCCAGCTCTCGTCAGCGGGGGGCTGAAGCTTTCTTT

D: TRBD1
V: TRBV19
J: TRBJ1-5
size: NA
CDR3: CASKRDRDRYSNQPQHF
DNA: TGTGCGAGTAAGAGGGACAGGGACCGTTATAGCAATCAGCCCCAGCATTTT

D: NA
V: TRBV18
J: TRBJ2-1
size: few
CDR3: CASSPLELPNEQFF
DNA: TGTGCCAGCTCACCTTTAGAACTACCCAATGAGCAGTTCTTC

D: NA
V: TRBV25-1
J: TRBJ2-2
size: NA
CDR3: CASSESGPPGELFF
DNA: TGTGCCAGCAGTGAGTCAGGGCCCCCCGGGGAGCTGTTTTTT

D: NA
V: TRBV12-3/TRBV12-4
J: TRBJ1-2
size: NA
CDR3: CASSFGPGGGYTF
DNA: TGTGCCAGCAGTTTTGGCCCGGGGGGAGGCTACACCTTC

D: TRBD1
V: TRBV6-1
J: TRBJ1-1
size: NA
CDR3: CASSALSGQPNTEAFF
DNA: TGTGCCAGCAGTGCGTTATCGGGACAGCCCAACACTGAAGCTTTCTTT

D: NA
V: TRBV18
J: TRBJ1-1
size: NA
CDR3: CASSPLRDLDTEAFF
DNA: TGTGCCAGCTCACCTTTAAGGGACTTGGACACTGAAGCTTTCTTT

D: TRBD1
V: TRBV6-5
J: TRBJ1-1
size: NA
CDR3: CASSWTGGRNTEAFF
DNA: TGTGCCAGCAGTTGGACAGGGGGTAGAAACACTGAAGCTTTCTTT

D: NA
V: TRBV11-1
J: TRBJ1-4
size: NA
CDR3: CASSSRTATNEKLFF
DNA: TGTGCCAGCAGCTCTCGGACAGCAACTAATGAAAAACTGTTTTTT

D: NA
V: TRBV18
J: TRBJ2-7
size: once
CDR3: CASSPPEDYEQYF
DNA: TGTGCCAGCTCACCACCCGAGGACTACGAGCAGTACTTC

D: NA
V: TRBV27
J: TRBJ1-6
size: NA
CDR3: CASSLLQSNSPLHF
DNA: TGTGCCAGCAGTTTATTACAGTCCAATTCACCCCTCCACTTT

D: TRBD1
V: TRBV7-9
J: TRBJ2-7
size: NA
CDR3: CASSLGWGQGYEQYF
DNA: TGTGCCAGCAGCTTAGGTTGGGGACAGGGCTACGAGCAGTACTTC

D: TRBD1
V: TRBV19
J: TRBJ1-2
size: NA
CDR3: CASKSGQGNFGYTF
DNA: TGTGCCAGTAAATCCGGACAGGGGAATTTCGGCTACACCTTC

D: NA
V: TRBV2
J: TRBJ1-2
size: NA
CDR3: CASLGGGYGYTF
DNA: TGTGCCAGCCTGGGGGGGGGCTATGGCTACACCTTC

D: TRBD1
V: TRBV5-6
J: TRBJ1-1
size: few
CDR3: CASSRTGVFTEAFF
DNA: TGTGCCAGCAGCCGAACAGGGGTTTTTACTGAAGCTTTCTTT

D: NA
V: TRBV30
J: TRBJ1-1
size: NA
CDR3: CAWSVSGGPEAFF
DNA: TGTGCCTGGAGTGTATCCGGAGGCCCTGAAGCTTTCTTT